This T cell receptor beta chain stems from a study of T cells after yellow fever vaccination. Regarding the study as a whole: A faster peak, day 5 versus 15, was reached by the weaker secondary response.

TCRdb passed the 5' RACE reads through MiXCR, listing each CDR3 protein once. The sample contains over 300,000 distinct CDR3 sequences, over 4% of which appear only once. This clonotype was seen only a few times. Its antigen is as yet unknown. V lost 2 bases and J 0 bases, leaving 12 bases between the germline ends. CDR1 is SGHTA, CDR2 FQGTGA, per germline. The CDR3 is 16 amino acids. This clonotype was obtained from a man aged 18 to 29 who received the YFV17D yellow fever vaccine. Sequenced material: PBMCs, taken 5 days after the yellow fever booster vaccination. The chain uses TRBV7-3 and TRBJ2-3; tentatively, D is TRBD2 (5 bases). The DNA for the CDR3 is TGTGCCAGCAGCTTACAGGCTAGCCTCAGCACAGATACGCAGTATTTT. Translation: CASSLQASLSTDTQYF.